Listed below are T cell receptor beta chains from one sample, sequenced in a study of PD-1 blockade in mismatch repair-deficient tumors. Generated by immunoSEQ multiplex PCR, the TCRdb table keeps only in-frame clones and is missing some. This table has under 150,000 clones, around nine tenths appearing once. Sequencing was performed on peripheral blood, taken roughly 70 weeks after starting pembrolizumab. The origin of the receptors is an adult with mismatch repair-deficient cancer. CDR3s leave out the opening cysteine and the closing phenylalanine or tryptophan. The D gene is left open where the match is weak.

NA,TRBJ2-1,TRBV6-1,ASTARDTYNEQF
NA,TRBJ1-1,TRBV5-1,ASTPRGDQGRAAF
NA,TRBJ2-1,TRBV6-1,ASRGSGSYNEQF
TRBD2,TRBJ2-7,TRBV6-1,ASSWGRVYEQY
NA,TRBJ2-3,TRBV19,ASSIGNRVSTDTQY
NA,TRBJ1-1,TRBV5-4,ASSRGGGNTEAF
NA,TRBJ1-2,TRBV19,ASSITGGNYGYT
NA,TRBJ2-7,TRBV15,ATSREVGGPPYEQY
NA,TRBJ2-7,TRBV19,ASSIQWGSEQY
NA,TRBJ2-7,TRBV5-6,ASSLGRGREQY
TRBD2,TRBJ2-7,TRBV6-5,ASSLTAGDLAYEQY
TRBD1,TRBJ1-1,TRBV7-9,ASSTFSRGWEAF
NA,TRBJ2-3,TRBV19,ASSIQSTDTQY
NA,TRBJ2-1,TRBV19,ATTDAGYSNNEQF
NA,TRBJ1-2,TRBV2,ASNIRAPGYGYT
NA,TRBJ2-2,TRBV7-8,ASSIGGAGELF
TRBD2,TRBJ2-7,TRBV27,ASSSTSGRISYEQY
NA,TRBJ2-5,TRBV19,ASSIKETQY
NA,TRBJ1-2,TRBV11-2,ASSLDRRGYGYT
NA,TRBJ1-5,TRBV19,ATNWRGGQPQH
TRBD1,TRBJ2-1,TRBV19,ASIPGQGFHEQF
NA,TRBJ2-7,TRBV4-1,ASSLGSGSYEQY
NA,TRBJ2-1,TRBV7-9,AGEEYNEQF